Given below is one T cell receptor beta chain in context. Its antigen is still unknown. A clone one base away is much larger, so this may be a read error. Other DNA sequences in the sample encode the same CDR3. This CDR3 comprises 11 residues. V shed 2 bases and J shed 6 bases, with 4 bases lying between them. Germline V gene sequence: CDR1 SGHRS, CDR2 YFSETQ. The data were produced by immunoSEQ multiplex PCR, yet TCRdb's version contains in-frame clones alone and is incomplete. Here the sample spans about 480,000 clones, about three quarters being singletons. The sample originates from a study of shared clonotypes between healthy human individuals. The study's findings and limits: The small donor group covered limited genetic and exposure diversity.

The rearrangement joins TRBV5-1 to TRBJ2-3, with D unclear. This TCR derives from a woman aged 40-49 years in good health. Some clones in this sample may be carry-over from other donors' samples. The sample consisted of PBMCs. This CDR3 reads CASSLGDTQYF. CDR3 DNA sequence: TGCGCCAGCAGCTTAGGGGATACGCAGTATTTT. The full variable domain, with the rest looked up from reference TRBV5-1 and TRBJ2-3, is KAGVTQTPRYLIKTRGQQVTLSCSPISGHRSVSWYQQTPGQGLQFLFEYFSETQRNKGNFPGRFSGRQFSNSRSEMNVSTLELGDSALYLCASSLGDTQYFGPGTRLTVL.